Sequencing of this T cell receptor (beta chain) was carried out in a study of low-dose radiotherapy and immunotherapy resistance in tumors. Study overall: The fractionation for Cohort 1 was 0.5 Gy per fraction every 2 weeks, totaling 6.5 Gy. Per fraction, Cohort 2 was given 1 Gy every two weeks, accumulating a total of 13 Gy over 26 weeks. Every day for four cycles from cycle 1 day 1, patients took 300 mg of oral aspirin.

From germline, CDR1 is SGHAT and CDR2 FQNNGV. This CDR3 is 12 amino acids long. V lost 2 bases, J lost 4 bases, and 6 bases lay in between. Alpha and beta chains were covered, as first-strand cDNA relied on TRAV- and TRBV-specific primers. TCRs underwent 20 PCR cycles of amplification with a constant-region primer and V-primer adapter. TCRdb reanalysed the reads using MiXCR and keeps one entry per CDR3 protein. The sample lists 65,000 to 100,000 distinct CDR3 sequences; over 15% were seen once. This clonotype was recorded many times. Time point noted: before trial treatment. Low-dose radiotherapy and low-dose cyclophosphamide, together with aspirin, ipilimumab and nivolumab, were given to donors.

The material sequenced was PBMCs, taken before treatment. The sequence came from a male donor with prostate cancer. The J gene is TRBJ2-7, the V gene TRBV11-2; D gene unclear. This CDR3 reads CASSLSGYEQYF. As DNA, the CDR3 is TGTGCCAGCAGCTTATCGGGTTACGAGCAGTACTTC.